The 12 T cell receptor beta chains reported below all come from one sample, sequenced in a study of tumor-infiltrating lymphocytes in primary liver carcinoma. TCR beta cDNA came from roughly 0.45 ug total RNA, primed with a constant-region primer. Generation of the TCR beta libraries relied on three nested multiplex PCR rounds using slightly modified ARM-PCR. The first two PCR rounds used TRBV1-TRBV30 primers with a Cbeta primer, roughly 10 cycles each. Each CDR3 protein is one row after TCRdb ran MiXCR on the multiplex PCR reads. The sample contains some 55,000 distinct CDR3 sequences, about 70% of which appear only once. Co-extraction of both nucleic acids (RNA and DNA) used roughly 18-32 mg of unsorted bulk tissue. What was sequenced was liver tumor tissue from sampling region 2. Subset: tumor region T2, inferior pole. The receptors derive from a man in his forties with primary liver carcinoma and hepatitis B virus infection.

Concerning this clonotype: The junction differs from germline at one of its ends, possibly a read error. The chain carries TRBV11-2 and TRBJ2-3, with D possibly being TRBD1 or TRBD2 (5 bases each). The CDR3 has 15 amino acids. Germline lookup yields CDR1 SGHAT and CDR2 FQNNGV. CDR3: CASSLRDVSTDTQYF. CDR3 nucleotide sequence: TGTGCCAGTAGCTTACGGGACGTTAGCACGGATACGCAGTATTTT.

With regard to this clonotype: Since no conserved phenylalanine or tryptophan closes the CDR3, a read error is the likely cause. The chain couples TRBV6-5 to TRBJ2-6; possible D gene TRBD2, 5 bases. This CDR3 spans 14 amino acids. V shed 5 bases and J shed 2 bases, with 7 bases lying between them. CDR1 is MNHEY and CDR2 is SVGAGI in the germline V gene. Here the CDR3 DNA reads TGTGCCAGCAGTCGGGAAGCTGGGGCCAACGTCCTGACTCTC. Residues: CASSREAGANVLTL.

This clonotype was seen only a few times. The V gene is TRBV6-6, the J gene TRBJ1-5; D not resolved. The CDR3 is made up of 16 amino acids. Germline CDR1 is MNHNY and CDR2 is SVGAGI (reference sequence). CDR3 coding DNA: TGTGCTAACAGCTACCGAGTAGAGTATAGCAATCAGCCCCAGCATTTT. Translated: CANSYRVEYSNQPQHF.

This clonotype has a count of ten or more. The chain is built from TRBV6-5 and TRBJ2-7; 11 nucleotides line up with TRBD2. This CDR3 is 15 amino acids long. The germline V gene has CDR1 MNHEY and CDR2 SVGAGI. J lost 2 bases, V lost 4 bases, and 4 bases had no gene match. The chain's CDR3 is CASSWTSGSTYEQYF. CDR3 sequence (DNA): TGTGCCAGCAGTTGGACTAGCGGGTCTACCTACGAGCAGTACTTC.

This chain connects TRBV6-1 to TRBJ2-5; D not certain. Germline V gene sequence: CDR1 MNHNS, CDR2 SASEGT. This CDR3 comprises 14 residues. The germline V and J ends were trimmed by 8 bases and 1 base, with 14 bases remaining between them. CDR3 loop: CASEVRGTQETQYF. Here the CDR3 DNA reads TGTGCCAGCGAGGTTAGAGGTACCCAAGAGACCCAGTACTTC.

The chain is built from TRBV11-2 and TRBJ1-4; 12 bases are a match to TRBD1. The CDR3 is made up of 15 amino acids. The germline V gene has CDR1 SGHAT and CDR2 FQNNGV. The CDR3, as DNA: TGTGGCGACAGCCCCGGGACAGGGGGCTTTGAAAAACTGTTTTTT. Translation gives CGDSPGTGGFEKLFF.

Concerning this clonotype: Mismatch with germline at one junction end may stem from a read error. The genes are TRBV12-3 or TRBV12-4 and TRBJ2-1, with D perhaps matching TRBD1 (6 bases). This CDR3 is 16 amino acids long. This chain's CDR3 is CANSLRGGCYYNEQFF. CDR3 DNA: TGTGCCAACAGTTTACGAGGGGGTTGTTATTACAATGAGCAGTTCTTC.

A remark on this clonotype: The final CDR3 position lacks the conserved phenylalanine or tryptophan, pointing to a likely read error. It is unclear where the CDR3 begins or ends on the DNA, so no DNA is shown, and the CDR3 is as TCRdb lists it. The chain carries TRBV11-2 and TRBJ1-1; the table's D call of TRBD1 was not tested on the DNA. The CDR3 is 16 amino acids long, termini counted. The germline V gene has CDR1 SGHAT and CDR2 FQNNGV. The CDR3 spells CASSRTILRQDTEAFY.

This clonotype was observed a few times. The chain uses TRBV16 and TRBJ2-7; D may be TRBD2 (5 bases). The V gene's germline CDR1 is KGHSY and CDR2 FQNENV. Trimming took 0 bases from V and 6 from J, leaving 18 bases between them. This CDR3 spans 16 amino acids. DNA of the CDR3: TGTGCCAGCAGCCAATCGTGGCTTTTGGAAGGACTCGAGCAGTACTTC. This codes for CASSQSWLLEGLEQYF.

The chain uses TRBV29-1 and TRBJ2-1; D may match TRBD1 or TRBD2 (5 bases each). The length of the CDR3 is 16 residues. CDR1 SQVTM and CDR2 ANQGSEA come from the germline V gene. Trimming cost V 2 bases and J 9 bases, with 23 bases left between them. In DNA, the CDR3 is TGCAGCGTTGAATGGGACCGGATTAGATCTTATAGTGAGCAGTTCTTC. Its translation: CSVEWDRIRSYSEQFF.

In the case of this clonotype: At one end, the junction sequence differs from germline, possibly due to a read error. CDR3 coding DNA: TGCGCCAGCACCCGCACTAGCGGGTACTTTTCCACCTACGAGCAGTATTTC. Its translation is CASTRTSGYFSTYEQYF. The chain joins TRBV4-1 to TRBJ2-7, with 9 bases that match TRBD2. The CDR3 is 17 residues long. The germline V gene has CDR1 MGHRA and CDR2 YSYEKL.

Worth noting for this clonotype: The CDR3 carries no conserved terminal phenylalanine or tryptophan, so it likely arises from a read error. No DNA is shown, since the ends of the CDR3 on it are uncertain; the CDR3 is the one TCRdb lists. V usage is TRBV29-1 and J usage is TRBJ2-7; the table names TRBD1, a call not compared with the DNA. 16 amino acids form the CDR3, both terminal residues included. From germline, CDR1 is SQVTM and CDR2 ANQGSEA. The CDR3 spells CSVEARTGTSPYEHYI.